This TCR beta chain comes out of a study of neurological immune-mediated disorders. The sorted libraries were prepared using approximately 900,000 CD4+ or CD8+ T cells that had themselves been sorted. A single run covered 15-18 subjects with over 170 million TCR-beta sequences. TCRdb independently ran MiXCR on the 5' RACE reads; one entry per CDR3 protein. In the table there are more than 25,000 distinct CDR3 sequences, 4% of which are singletons. The V gene end was trimmed by 4 bases and the J gene end by 1 base; junction bases not matched to a gene: 3. The CDR3 is 14 residues long. Per the germline V gene, CDR1 is SGHRS and CDR2 is YFSETQ. Many counts were recorded for this clonotype.

Sequencing was carried out using CD4+ T cells from blood. The genes are TRBV5-1 and TRBJ2-5; 8 bases are shared with TRBD2. The clonotype originates from a woman aged 40-49 years in good health. In nucleotides, the CDR3 is TGCGCCAGCAGCACTAGCGGCCTCCAAGAGACCCAGTACTTC. Translation gives CASSTSGLQETQYF.